Sequencing of this T cell receptor (beta chain) was carried out in a study of a mutant IDH1 vaccine in newly diagnosed glioma. As for the study in general: Most patients had radiochemotherapy with temozolomide before enrollment; others had one alone.

Study conclusions and caveats: Seemingly, top peripheral T cell clonotype changes bore no relation to pseudoprogression. Immune responses arising from the vaccine appeared in just under 95% of patients.

This CDR3 contains 13 residues. Deletions cut 5 bases from V and 11 bases from J, with 18 bases between. The germline V gene encodes CDR1 SGHTA and CDR2 FQGNSA. The repertoire was sequenced with immunoSEQ multiplex PCR; TCRdb's copy has only in-frame clones and lacks some. The sample lists tens of thousands of clones; about 80% were seen once. Indicated time point: baseline, week 1 (first vaccination visit). The treatment was: pre-vaccination baseline after standard-of-care therapy. Those who donated had recent WHO grade 3 or 4 IDH1-mutant, ATRX-lost astrocytomas. Turning to this clone: As yet, its antigen is unknown.

The rearrangement uses TRBV7-2 and TRBJ1-2, with D unclear. Sample: PBMCs, taken from a glioma patient treated with radiotherapy, temozolomide or both. This sequence was found in a woman between 40 and 50 years old with glioma. This chain's CDR3 is CASSGQNVRHYTF. The CDR3 DNA follows: TGTGCCAGCAGCGGTCAAAATGTCAGACATTACACCTTC.